Shown below are 32 T cell receptor beta chains from a single sample sequenced in a study of CD8+CD57+ T cells in acquired aplastic anemia. Profiles of TCR beta VDJ and CDR3 were generated from a genomic DNA template. MiXCR, applied by TCRdb to the reads, yields one record per CDR3 protein. The sample has roughly 80,000 distinct CDR3 sequences; about 45% are singletons. Sequenced material: sorted CD4+, CD8+, or CD8+CD57+ T cells (not recorded which) from PBMCs. These TCRs come from a human donor in good health, serving as a control.

With regard to this clonotype: The junction departs from germline at one end; a sequencing error may be responsible. CDR3 DNA sequence: TGCGCAAGCAGCCACGAATTAACAGGGAATCAGCCCCGGCATTTT. Its protein product is CASSHELTGNQPRHF. V usage is TRBV4-1 and J usage is TRBJ1-5, with TRBD1 as a possible D gene (6 bases). Germline values: CDR1 MGHRA, CDR2 YSYEKL. The CDR3 is made up of 15 amino acids.

This clonotype was counted ten times or more. The CDR3 sequence: CASSLSLLNTEAFF. The CDR3 coding sequence is TGTGCCAGCAGTTTATCTCTACTGAACACTGAAGCTTTCTTT. This chain uses TRBV12-3 or TRBV12-4 with TRBJ1-1; D uncertain. This CDR3 contains 14 residues. V lost 2 bases and J 0 bases, leaving 7 bases between the germline ends.

This clonotype has a count of ten or more. One end of the junction varies from germline; a read error may be responsible. J is TRBJ2-7 and V is TRBV4-2; TRBD2 aligns across 8 bases. Looked up from germline, CDR1 is LGHNA and CDR2 is YNFKEQ. There are 15 residues in the CDR3. CDR3 sequence: CASGQDDGGAYEQYF. The CDR3 region has the DNA TGTGCCAGCGGCCAAGACGACGGGGGGGCATACGAGCAGTACTTC.

This chain uses TRBV19 with TRBJ1-1; no clear D gene. Germline CDR1 LNHDA, CDR2 SQIVND (reference sequence). Deletions cut 11 bases from V and 0 bases from J, with 10 bases between. The CDR3 consists of 12 residues. CDR3 loop: CAWNGLNTEAFF. The DNA for the CDR3 is TGTGCCTGGAATGGCCTGAACACTGAAGCTTTCTTT.

This clonotype was recorded many times. The chain is built from TRBV7-2 and TRBJ2-2, with D uncertain. V shed 5 bases and J shed 6 bases, with 13 bases lying between them. Germline V gives CDR1 SGHTA, CDR2 FQGNSA. CDR3 length equals 14 residues. CDR3 nucleotide sequence: TGTGCCAGCAGCCCCTACGTGTCGGCCGGGGAGCTGTTTTTT. It translates to CASSPYVSAGELFF.

On this clonotype itself: Possible read error: a much larger clone is one base away. The chain combines TRBV24-1 with TRBJ2-1; perhaps TRBD2 as D (6 bases). Per the germline V gene, CDR1 is KGHDR and CDR2 is SFDVKD. The CDR3 runs to 14 residues. CDR3 DNA: TGTGCCACCAGTGATTTAGACCCCTCCCGGGAGCAGTCCTTC. Its protein is CATSDLDPSREQSF.

This clonotype was observed a handful of times. The rearrangement joins TRBV4-2 to TRBJ2-1; 13 bases agree with TRBD2. The germline V gene has CDR1 LGHNA and CDR2 YNFKEQ. The CDR3 contains 15 residues. J was trimmed by 2 bases and V by 9 bases; bases with no gene match: 4. CDR3 bases: TGTGCCAGTTCCGGGACTAGCGGGACCTACAATGAGCAGTTCTTC. Amino acids: CASSGTSGTYNEQFF.

The gene calls are TRBV20-1 and TRBJ2-5; D unresolved. The CDR3 runs to 15 residues. The germline V gene has CDR1 DFQATT and CDR2 SNEGSKA (reference sequence). Trimming cost V 1 base and J 7 bases, with 19 bases left between them. This CDR3 reads CSARGDLKSLGTQYF. The CDR3 DNA reads TGCAGTGCTAGAGGAGATCTGAAGAGTCTGGGGACCCAGTACTTC.

This chain connects TRBV2 to TRBJ2-1, with 9 positions matching TRBD1. After removal of 3 bases from V and 10 bases from J, the junction contained 10 bases not matched to a gene. The CDR3 is made up of 15 amino acids. CDR1 is SNHLY, CDR2 FYNNEI, per germline. The chain's CDR3 is CASSDPLDRGEEQFF. CDR3 nucleotide sequence: TGTGCCAGCAGTGACCCTTTGGACAGGGGCGAGGAGCAGTTCTTC.

The V gene is TRBV2, the J gene TRBJ1-1; D possibly corresponds to TRBD1 (6 bases). The ends were cut back, 5 bases at V and 1 base at J, with 14 bases in the middle. The CDR3 loop spans 15 amino acids. Germline CDR1 SNHLY, CDR2 FYNNEI. This CDR3 is CASSLQGHANTEAFF. For the CDR3, the DNA is TGTGCCAGCAGTCTACAGGGACACGCGAACACTGAAGCTTTCTTT. Filled out from reference TRBV2 and TRBJ1-1, the complete variable domain reads EPEVTQTPSHQVTQMGQEVILRCVPISNHLYFYWYRQILGQKVEFLVSFYNNEISEKSEIFDDQFSVERPDGSNFTLKIRSTKLEDSAMYFCASSLQGHANTEAFFGQGTRLTVV.

The chain carries TRBV7-9 and TRBJ1-1; the D is unclear. CDR1 and CDR2 (germline): SEHNR, FQNEAQ (reference sequence). This CDR3 spans 14 amino acids. Trimming pared 8 bases from V and 1 base from J, leaving 14 bases between. CDR3 sequence reads: CASGPQPENTEAFF. The CDR3 DNA sequence: TGTGCCAGCGGTCCACAGCCAGAGAACACTGAAGCTTTCTTT.

Many counts were recorded for this clonotype. The chain is built from TRBV7-9 and TRBJ1-2; TRBD1 matches at 7 bases. V shed 1 base and J 4 bases; nucleotides not matched to a gene: 6. Looked up from germline, CDR1 is SEHNR and CDR2 is FQNEAQ (reference sequence). There are 15 residues in the CDR3. The CDR3: CASSLGSGGVYGYTF. In DNA, the CDR3 is TGTGCCAGCAGCTTAGGTTCAGGGGGGGTCTATGGCTACACCTTC.

The chain uses TRBV5-1 and TRBJ2-3; D might be TRBD1 (5 bases). This CDR3 contains 14 residues. Trimming pared 5 bases from V and 3 bases from J, leaving 13 bases between. In germline, CDR1 is SGHRS, CDR2 YFSETQ. The CDR3 sequence: CASRGQSATDTQYF. CDR3 in DNA: TGCGCCAGCAGGGGGCAGTCGGCGACAGATACGCAGTATTTT.

In this sample, this clonotype turned up many times. The chain employs TRBV6-1 and TRBJ2-7, with D unresolved. This CDR3 comprises 14 residues. Germline assignment: CDR1 MNHNS and CDR2 SASEGT. Trimming took 6 bases from V and 1 from J, leaving 13 bases between them. The CDR3 DNA sequence: TGTGCCAGCAGCTCCTATGAGTCTTCCTACGAGCAGTACTTC. Its protein product is CASSSYESSYEQYF.

This clonotype was counted only a few times. The chain employs TRBV2 and TRBJ2-1, with 9 bases aligning to TRBD1. Trimming at V came to 4 bases and at J to 7 bases, leaving 8 bases not matched to a gene. Germline V gives CDR1 SNHLY, CDR2 FYNNEI. This CDR3 region has 15 residues. The CDR3 DNA sequence: TGTGCCAGCAGTGCGTACGGGACAGGGCTGAATGAGCAGTTCTTC. This sequence encodes CASSAYGTGLNEQFF. Supplemented by reference TRBV2 and TRBJ2-1, the full variable domain reads EPEVTQTPSHQVTQMGQEVILRCVPISNHLYFYWYRQILGQKVEFLVSFYNNEISEKSEIFDDQFSVERPDGSNFTLKIRSTKLEDSAMYFCASSAYGTGLNEQFFGPGTRLTVL.

This clonotype appeared once. The rearrangement links TRBV14 to TRBJ1-2; D is possibly TRBD1 (6 bases). The length of the CDR3 is 15 residues. Trimming removed 4 bases at V and 2 bases at J, with 14 bases between. CDR1 is SGHDN and CDR2 is FVKESK in the germline V gene. The CDR3 loop is CASSRRGGSNYGYTF. The DNA of the CDR3 is TGTGCCAGCAGCCGGAGGGGGGGCTCCAACTATGGCTACACCTTC.

This clonotype has ten or more counts. CDR3 sequence (DNA): TGCAGTGCCGGGGGGGGGGCGTACACTGAAGCTTTCTTT. Protein sequence: CSAGGGAYTEAFF. The chain carries TRBV20-1 and TRBJ1-1, with D possibly matching TRBD1 (6 bases). The length of the CDR3 is 13 residues. CDR1 and CDR2 (germline): DFQATT, SNEGSKA (reference sequence). With 6 bases removed from V and 3 bases from J, the gap between germline ends came to 14 bases.

Of note for this clonotype: It is likely a read error, because the conserved phenylalanine at the end of the CDR3 is missing. The chain links TRBV11-1 to TRBJ2-1; D possibly corresponds to TRBD2 (6 bases). The length of the CDR3 is 16 residues. Germline-derived CDR1 and CDR2 are SGHAT and FQDESV (reference sequence). V was pared by 4 bases and J by 3 bases, with 16 bases between. Written as DNA, the CDR3 is TGTGCCAGCAGCTCGTCTGTTAGCGGACTCTACAATGAGCAGTTCCTC. Amino acids: CASSSSVSGLYNEQFL.

This clonotype was seen at least ten times. This chain connects TRBV6-5 to TRBJ2-7; maybe TRBD2 (5 bases). This CDR3 contains 15 residues. Trimming took off 4 bases at V and 0 bases at J, with 13 bases between the two ends. In germline, CDR1 is MNHEY, CDR2 SVGAGI. The CDR3 spells CASSSAGKSSYEQYF. In DNA form, the CDR3 reads TGTGCCAGCAGTTCGGCCGGGAAAAGCTCCTACGAGCAGTACTTC.

This clonotype showed up many times. The gene calls are TRBV7-9 and TRBJ1-1; D call uncertain. This CDR3 is 12 amino acids long. V lost 5 bases, J lost 8 bases, and 12 bases lay in between. The germline V gene has CDR1 SEHNR and CDR2 FQNEAQ (reference sequence). CDR3 bases: TGTGCCAGCAGCCCCCCTTCCAGGGAAGCTTTCTTT. Its protein product is CASSPPSREAFF.

This clonotype was detected only a few times. The rearrangement uses TRBV11-2 and TRBJ2-1; D unclear. The germline V and J ends were trimmed by 5 bases and 8 bases, with 16 bases remaining between them. The V gene's germline CDR1 is SGHAT and CDR2 FQNNGV. The CDR3 is made up of 14 amino acids. The DNA for the CDR3 is TGTGCCAGCAGCACACAATTTAGAGACGATGAGCAGTTCTTC. It is translated as CASSTQFRDDEQFF.

This clonotype occurred many times. This chain uses TRBV5-1 with TRBJ1-1; no reliable D call. The CDR3 has 13 residues. Trimming took off 1 base at V and 4 bases at J, with 8 bases between the two ends. CDR1 SGHRS and CDR2 YFSETQ come from the germline V gene. The CDR3: CASSLTWSTEAFF. As DNA, the CDR3 is TGCGCCAGCAGCTTGACGTGGAGCACTGAAGCTTTCTTT.

This clonotype was counted ten times or more. This chain joins TRBV10-1 and TRBJ1-1; no definite D call. CDR3 length: 14 residues. V lost 10 bases and J 0 bases, leaving 15 bases between the germline ends. Per the germline V gene, CDR1 is WNHNN and CDR2 is SYGVQD (reference sequence). CDR3 region: CATGKKTVNTEAFF. DNA of the CDR3: TGCGCCACCGGGAAAAAGACGGTGAACACTGAAGCTTTCTTT.

The rearrangement joins TRBV13 to TRBJ2-5; 7 bases match TRBD2. With 4 bases clipped from V and 5 bases from J, the junction kept 10 bases outside the gene matches. CDR3 length equals 15 residues. Germline CDR1 reads PRHDT; CDR2 reads FYEKMQ (reference sequence). As DNA, the CDR3 is TGTGCCAGCAGCTCGCGAGCGCAGGGAGGGGAGACCCAGTACTTC. Translating gives CASSSRAQGGETQYF.

At least ten counts were recorded for this clonotype. The V call is TRBV19, the J call TRBJ1-1; the D is unclear. Trimming took 0 bases from V and 3 from J, leaving 11 bases between them. CDR1 and CDR2 from the germline V gene are LNHDA and SQIVND (reference sequence). This CDR3 comprises 15 residues. Here the CDR3 reads CASSIEAALDTEAFF. The DNA for the CDR3 is TGTGCCAGTAGTATAGAGGCGGCCCTGGACACTGAAGCTTTCTTT.

The CDR3 sequence is CASIGTYGYTF. As DNA, the CDR3 is TGTGCCAGTATCGGGACGTATGGCTACACCTTC. The chain is built from TRBV19 and TRBJ1-2; D might be TRBD1 (5 bases). V lost 7 bases and J 5 bases, leaving 8 bases between the germline ends. CDR1 is LNHDA, CDR2 SQIVND, per germline (reference sequence). This CDR3 region has 11 residues.

This chain joins TRBV2 and TRBJ1-4; 8 bases map to TRBD1. Germline V gives CDR1 SNHLY, CDR2 FYNNEI. V gave up 4 bases and J gave up 8 bases; unmatched junction bases: 9. This CDR3 has 15 amino acids. The chain's CDR3 is CASSVSGGLEEKLFF. CDR3 nucleotide sequence: TGTGCCAGCAGTGTATCAGGGGGCCTGGAGGAAAAACTGTTTTTT.

In this sample, this clonotype turned up a few times. The J gene is TRBJ2-1, the V gene TRBV19, with 12 positions matching TRBD1. The ends lost 1 base at V and 9 bases at J; junction bases unmatched: 16. Germline V gene data show CDR1 as LNHDA and CDR2 as SQIVND (reference sequence). The CDR3 contains 19 residues. CDR3 in DNA: TGTGCCAGTAGTATAGGACTACCCCCCACGGGACAGGGGGCGGGTGAGCAGTTCTTC. Translating it yields CASSIGLPPTGQGAGEQFF.

This clonotype came up a few times. This chain links TRBV25-1 with TRBJ1-2, with TRBD1 as a possible D gene (6 bases). Trimming removed 1 base at V and 5 bases at J, with 14 bases between. Looked up from germline, CDR1 is MGHDK and CDR2 is SYGVNS. The CDR3 spans 15 residues. The CDR3 DNA is TGTGCCAGCAGTGAATGGGACAACTACTTATATGGCTACACCTTC. This sequence encodes CASSEWDNYLYGYTF.

This clonotype was found many times. This sequence joins TRBV9 and TRBJ2-1; 10 positions match TRBD2. The CDR3 covers 16 residues. Germline CDR1 SGDLS, CDR2 YYNGEE. V trimming: 0 bases; J trimming: 5 bases; junction bases outside the gene matches: 5. In DNA form, the CDR3 reads TGTGCCAGCAGCGTAGCAGGACTAGCGGCTCACAATGAGCAGTTCTTC. Amino acid sequence: CASSVAGLAAHNEQFF.

The DNA of the CDR3 is TGTGCCAGCAGTGACCAAGGACTAGCGAACACCGGGGAGCTGTTTTTT. Amino acids: CASSDQGLANTGELFF. The chain carries TRBV2 and TRBJ2-2; 7 bases fit TRBD2. The V gene end was trimmed by 3 bases and the J gene end by 0 bases; junction bases not matched to a gene: 4. The CDR3 consists of 16 residues. Germline V lookup: CDR1 SNHLY, CDR2 FYNNEI.

V is TRBV19 and J is TRBJ2-5, with D possibly being TRBD2 (5 bases). Trimming removed 5 bases from V and 3 bases from J, with 10 bases in between. The V gene's germline CDR1 is LNHDA and CDR2 SQIVND (reference sequence). This CDR3 has 13 residues. CDR3 protein: CASSPDGKETQYF. For the CDR3, the DNA is TGTGCCAGTAGTCCGGACGGGAAAGAGACCCAGTACTTC.